The 21 T cell receptor beta chains reported below all come from one sample, sequenced in a study of identical twins. Each CDR3 protein gets one entry after TCRdb re-called the 5' RACE reads with MiXCR. The data hold roughly 250,000 distinct CDR3 sequences, with over 13% observed a single time. The sequenced sample consisted of memory (CD45RO+) T cells sorted from blood. All receptors derive from a woman younger than 35 in good health.

This clonotype was detected many times. This chain joins TRBV7-2 and TRBJ1-1, with D perhaps TRBD1 (5 bases). CDR1 and CDR2 (germline): SGHTA, FQGNSA. V gave up 8 bases and J gave up 7 bases, with 17 bases separating them. The CDR3 spans 13 residues. This chain's CDR3 is CASATGQRVEAFF. For the CDR3, the DNA is TGTGCCAGCGCAACGGGGCAAAGGGTTGAAGCTTTCTTT.

This clonotype came up a few times. V is TRBV6-1 and J is TRBJ2-1, with TRBD2 matching 9 bases. The V segment lost 6 bases and the J segment 9 bases; nucleotides outside the gene matches: 12. Germline assignment: CDR1 MNHNS and CDR2 SASEGT. The CDR3 has 15 amino acids. The CDR3 DNA follows: TGTGCCAGCAGGCGCGGGAGGGCAGAGGGGCGTGAGCAGTTCTTC. This codes for CASRRGRAEGREQFF.

This clonotype was detected once. A much larger clone differs from this one at a single base, so this may be a read error. The rearrangement uses TRBV12-3 or TRBV12-4 and TRBJ2-1; 9 bases are shared with TRBD1. This CDR3 has 17 amino acids. CDR3 in amino acids: CAISLAWSGQGNNEQFF. The CDR3 nucleotides are TGTGCCATCAGTTTAGCATGGTCAGGACAGGGGAACAATGAGCAGTTCTTC.

This clonotype was seen only a few times. V and J are TRBV5-1 and TRBJ2-1; D remains unclear. The CDR3 is 15 residues long. Deletions cut 4 bases from V and 4 bases from J, with 15 bases between. Germline V gene lookup returns CDR1 SGHRS and CDR2 YFSETQ. The CDR3 DNA sequence: TGCGCCAGCAGCCCGCTGGGTTCGGAATACAATGAGCAGTTCTTC. This gives the protein CASSPLGSEYNEQFF.

This clonotype was seen many times. This chain links TRBV20-1 with TRBJ2-1, with 9 bases that match TRBD2. This CDR3 has 14 amino acids. CDR1 DFQATT and CDR2 SNEGSKA come from the germline V gene (reference sequence). The J segment lost 6 bases and the V segment lost 1 base, leaving 4 bases of the junction unmatched. In DNA, the CDR3 is TGCAGTGCTAGAGTACTAGCGGGCGTCAATGAGCAGTTCTTC. Its protein is CSARVLAGVNEQFF.

This clonotype was counted between two and nine times. The V and J genes are TRBV20-1 and TRBJ2-3; either TRBD1 or TRBD2 may supply D (5 bases each). CDR1 is DFQATT and CDR2 is SNEGSKA in the germline V gene (reference sequence). This CDR3 has 12 amino acids. The DNA of the CDR3 is TGCAGCGGGACCGAAGTTAAAAATACGCAGTATTTT. Protein product: CSGTEVKNTQYF.

This clonotype has at least ten counts. The V gene is TRBV9, the J gene TRBJ2-1; D assignment may be TRBD1 or TRBD2 (5 bases each). Trimming removed 7 bases from V and 12 bases from J, with 20 bases in between. The CDR3 has 13 residues. Germline CDR1 SGDLS, CDR2 YYNGEE. The CDR3 DNA sequence: TGTGCCAGCTCCCGAGGCCGGGGCTTCCCGCAGTTCTTC. Amino acid sequence: CASSRGRGFPQFF.

This clonotype was picked up many times. The chain uses TRBV3-1 and TRBJ1-1; maybe TRBD1 (5 bases). The CDR3 is made up of 13 amino acids. V was clipped by 6 bases and J by 1 base, with 9 bases between them. Germline loops: CDR1 LGHDT, CDR2 YNNKEL (reference sequence). In DNA form, the CDR3 reads TGTGCCAGCAGACCGCAGGGGAACACTGAAGCTTTCTTT. Residues: CASRPQGNTEAFF.

The chain is built from TRBV5-1 and TRBJ2-6; possible D gene TRBD2, 5 bases. With 1 base removed from V and 2 bases from J, the gap between germline ends came to 16 bases. From germline, CDR1 is SGHRS and CDR2 YFSETQ. CDR3 length: 18 residues. The CDR3 bases are TGCGCCAGCAGCTTGTGGTCGGGCGGAGGCGCTGGGGCCAACGTCCTGACTTTC. Protein product: CASSLWSGGGAGANVLTF.

The genes are TRBV2 and TRBJ2-5; 9 bases line up with TRBD2. V was pared by 5 bases and J by 2 bases, with 3 bases of the junction left unmatched. Germline V CDR1 and CDR2: SNHLY, FYNNEI. The CDR3 covers 14 residues. CDR3 loop: CASSRTSVQETQYF. The CDR3 bases are TGTGCCAGCAGTAGGACTAGCGTGCAAGAGACCCAGTACTTC.

The chain links TRBV20-1 to TRBJ2-1; 7 bases fit TRBD2. Germline V lookup: CDR1 DFQATT, CDR2 SNEGSKA (reference sequence). CDR3 length: 13 amino acids. The V segment lost 3 bases and the J segment 9 bases; nucleotides outside the gene matches: 8. The CDR3 sequence: CSASRTSQSEQFF. CDR3 bases: TGCAGTGCTAGCCGGACTAGTCAGAGTGAGCAGTTCTTC.

The chain has TRBV25-1 and TRBJ2-3; no clear D gene. The CDR3 sequence is 11 residues long. Germline V gives CDR1 MGHDK, CDR2 SYGVNS. Trimming shortened V by 7 bases and J by 7 bases, and 9 bases separated the two germline ends. DNA for the CDR3: TGTGCCAGCAAAATTTCGAATACGCAGTATTTT. Amino acid sequence: CASKISNTQYF.

This clonotype was picked up a small number of times. The chain has TRBV3-1 and TRBJ2-7; 13 bases align to TRBD2. Per germline, CDR1 LGHDT and CDR2 YNNKEL (reference sequence). V dropped 1 base and J dropped 7; count of bases not matched to a gene: 7. CDR3 size: 16 residues. This chain's CDR3 is CASSQGAGTSGAEQYF. The DNA of the CDR3 is TGTGCCAGCAGCCAAGGGGCCGGGACTAGCGGGGCGGAGCAGTACTTC.

The chain recombines TRBV13 with TRBJ2-7; weak D call: TRBD1 (6 bases). The V end lost 5 bases, the J end lost 3 bases, and 17 bases lay between the germline ends. The CDR3 is 15 amino acids. Looked up from germline, CDR1 is PRHDT and CDR2 is FYEKMQ (reference sequence). The CDR3 nucleotides read TGTGCCAGCAGCGCCGTGAGGGGGATCAGCTACGAGCAGTACTTC. The encoded protein is CASSAVRGISYEQYF.

This clonotype was counted a few times. A much larger clone is a single base away; this may be a read error. The chain is built from TRBV3-1 and TRBJ2-2; D ambiguous. The V end was cut by 1 base, the J end by 6 bases, with 6 bases between. This CDR3 comprises 13 residues. The germline CDR1 and CDR2 sequences are LGHDT and YNNKEL (reference sequence). CDR3 region: CASSQGRPGELFF. DNA for the CDR3: TGTGCCAGCAGCCAAGGACGACCCGGGGAGCTGTTTTTT.

This sequence joins TRBV6-2 or TRBV6-3 and TRBJ2-1, with 15 bases aligning to TRBD2. Per germline, CDR1 MNHEY and CDR2 SVGEGT. This CDR3 comprises 16 residues. Trimming at V came to 6 bases and at J to 7 bases, leaving 7 bases not matched to a gene. CDR3 coding DNA: TGTGCCAGCAGCCTTCCAGGGACTAGCGGGAGGAATGAGCAGTTCTTC. It specifies CASSLPGTSGRNEQFF.

This clonotype was seen many times. The rearrangement joins TRBV4-3 to TRBJ2-7, with 7 nucleotides matching TRBD2. The germline gives CDR1 LGHNA, CDR2 YSLEER. The trim removed 1 base at V and 2 bases at J, leaving 2 bases unmatched. The CDR3 is 14 amino acids. The CDR3 DNA is TGCGCCAGCAGCCAAGGCGCGGGAGCCTACGAGCAGTACTTC. It specifies CASSQGAGAYEQYF.

This clonotype was counted only a few times. The chain has TRBV7-2 and TRBJ1-2; D remains ambiguous. The CDR3 length is 16 residues. In germline, CDR1 is SGHTA, CDR2 FQGNSA. The V and J ends lost 0 bases and 4 bases respectively, with 15 bases between them. CDR3 bases: TGTGCCAGCAGCTTAGCGCCGGGCAGGTCTTTCTATGGCTACACCTTC. This encodes CASSLAPGRSFYGYTF.

This chain links TRBV28 with TRBJ2-2, with no clear D. Germline CDR1 reads MDHEN; CDR2 reads SYDVKM. The V gene lost 5 bases and the J gene lost 2 bases, with 9 bases spanning the gap. The CDR3 is made up of 14 amino acids. The CDR3 nucleotides are TGTGCCAGCAGTCACAGTTTAAACACCGGGGAGCTGTTTTTT. Its protein product is CASSHSLNTGELFF.

This clonotype was detected only once. CDR3 DNA: TGCAGCATTACGGGACACCTTCGGGACTACAATGAGCAGTTCTTC. As protein: CSITGHLRDYNEQFF. The chain carries TRBV29-1 and TRBJ2-1, with a possible D match to TRBD1 (6 bases). Per the germline V gene, CDR1 is SQVTM and CDR2 is ANQGSEA. The CDR3 runs to 15 residues. V shed 8 bases and J shed 3 bases, with 20 bases lying between them.

This clonotype has a count of ten or more. This chain uses TRBV5-4 with TRBJ2-2, with D possibly matching TRBD2 (5 bases). The germline V gene has CDR1 SGHNT and CDR2 YYREEE (reference sequence). The length of the CDR3 is 12 residues. V lost 5 bases and J lost 7, with 9 bases in between. The CDR3 loop is CASSPEGGELFF. The CDR3 DNA is TGTGCCAGCAGTCCTGAGGGCGGGGAGCTGTTTTTT.